The 4 T cell receptor beta chains below come from one sample, sequenced in a study of T-cell memory formation after mild COVID-19. From the 5' RACE reads, TCRdb called clonotypes with MiXCR, one entry per CDR3 protein. The sample has roughly 610,000 distinct CDR3 sequences; 17% are singletons. The specimen sequenced was PBMCs or a T cell subset sorted from them (not recorded which). All receptors come from an adult woman who had mild COVID-19 (a few samples of this study predate the infection). Cell type and time point are not known.

The genes are TRBV7-9 and TRBJ2-7; D tentatively reads TRBD1 or TRBD2 (5 bases each). V lost 0 bases and J lost 6, with 9 bases in between. The CDR3 is made up of 13 amino acids. Germline V gene data show CDR1 as SEHNR and CDR2 as FQNEAQ (reference sequence). CDR3 DNA: TGTGCCAGCAGCTTAGCGACGGGGACCGAGCAGTACTTC. Translating it yields CASSLATGTEQYF.

The V call is TRBV21-1, the J call TRBJ2-5; TRBD1 was called by the table and not checked on the DNA. TRBV21-1 is a pseudogene. This CDR3 is built from 18 residues. CDR3 DNA sequence: TGTGCCAGCAGGGACACTAAGGCGGCAGGGGGCGACCAAGAGACCCAGTACTTC. It codes for CASRDTKAAGGDQETQYF.

The chain links TRBV15 to TRBJ1-2; D not resolved. V was cut by 0 bases and J by 8 bases, with 13 bases left in between. Germline CDR1 and CDR2: LNHNV and YYDKDF (reference sequence). The CDR3 extends over 14 amino acids. CDR3 bases: TGTGCCACCAGCAGAGATTTCGCGTTGCGAGGCTACACCTTC. This encodes CATSRDFALRGYTF. The whole variable domain, filled in from reference TRBV15 and TRBJ1-2, reads DAMVIQNPRYQVTQFGKPVTLSCSQTLNHNVMYWYQQKSSQAPKLLFHYYDKDFNNEADTPDNFQSRRPNTSFCFLDIRSPGLGDTAMYLCATSRDFALRGYTFGSGTRLTVV.

This clonotype was recorded at least ten times. V is TRBV20-1 and J is TRBJ2-1; 12 bases fit TRBD2. CDR1 is DFQATT and CDR2 is SNEGSKA in the germline V gene (reference sequence). V lost 2 bases and J lost 10; bases outside the gene matches: 6. The CDR3 totals 14 residues. The CDR3, as DNA: TGCAGTGCTAGATCTAGCGGGAGGGTTACGGAGCAGTTCTTC. Protein: CSARSSGRVTEQFF.